This note documents a single T cell receptor beta chain sequence. What it recognizes is unknown. This entry comes from a study of cytomegalovirus exposure and HLA in healthy donors. The PCR was carried out with 60 Vbeta primers and 13 Jbeta primers. Sequencing used immunoSEQ multiplex PCR; TCRdb keeps in-frame clones, though not all of them. The table has about 98,000 clones, under 85% seen once. The CDR3 sequence is 13 residues long. Germline V lookup: CDR1 LNHDA, CDR2 SQIVND (reference sequence). Trimming removed 0 bases at V and 7 bases at J, with 10 bases between. Points from the study as a whole: Some highly shared sequence variants likely arose as a pipeline artifact.

This clonotype was sampled from a man between 18 and 35 years old in good health and CMV-seropositive. The material sequenced was PBMCs. This rearrangement joins TRBV19 to TRBJ2-7, with D perhaps TRBD1 (6 bases). CDR3 DNA: TGTGCCAGTAGTATAGAGGGGGCGGCGGAGCAGTACTTC. This codes for CASSIEGAAEQYF.